This T cell receptor beta chain was sequenced during a study of PD-1 blockade in mismatch repair-deficient tumors. Whole-study context: Enrolled about 2012-2016, patients had progressing, pretreated mismatch repair-deficient cancers of 11 to 13 types. Study-level points and caveats: Tumor-resident clones, often undetectable pretreatment in blood, expanded then contracted after pembrolizumab.

The V end was cut by 1 base, the J end by 2 bases, with 7 bases between. The CDR3 runs to 13 residues. CDR1 is GTSNPN and CDR2 is SVGIG in the germline V gene (reference sequence). Profiling relied on immunoSEQ multiplex PCR, and the TCRdb table lists in-frame clones only, not all of them. Seen here are 85,000 to 130,000 clones, 82% observed once, and the top ten hold around 6.9%. The TCR-sequenced patients were a few responders to pembrolizumab. With regard to this clone: What it binds is unknown.

Specimen: peripheral blood, collected approximately 35 weeks after starting pembrolizumab. The chain has TRBV30 and TRBJ2-3, with TRBD2 as a possible D gene (5 bases). The source is an adult with mismatch repair-deficient cancer. The CDR3 nucleotides read TGTGCCTGGAGTGCGCGGGCCACAGATACGCAGTATTTT. Its protein product is CAWSARATDTQYF.